Listed below are T cell receptor beta chains from one sample, sequenced in a study of identical twins. MiXCR, run by TCRdb on the 5' RACE reads, gives a single entry per CDR3 protein. This repertoire shows hundreds of thousands of distinct CDR3 sequences, roughly 6% found once; its top ten account for approximately 2%. Material: naive T cells sorted from blood. The receptors shown here come from a young man in good health. Both conserved end residues are part of each CDR3. Fields, in order: J gene, V gene, clone size, D gene, CDR3 DNA, CDR3 protein. The D gene is left open where the match is weak. A clone size is listed for some rows: how often the clone was seen (once, few, many), or a class if it is expanded.

TRBJ2-3	TRBV10-1	many	TRBD2	TGCGCCAGCAGTGAGTCGATCTCGGCGGGAGGGCTGGATACGCAGTATTTT	CASSESISAGGLDTQYF
TRBJ1-4	TRBV7-2	.	.	TGTGCCAGCAGCTTAGAGCGGTTGGGGTTCGGCGAAAAACTGTTTTTT	CASSLERLGFGEKLFF
TRBJ2-7	TRBV14	.	TRBD2	TGTGCCAGCAATCGCGGGGGTGCCCACGAGCAGTACTTC	CASNRGGAHEQYF
TRBJ1-6	TRBV7-6	few	TRBD1	TGTGCCAGCAGCGCCGGGACAGGGTTTTCACCCCTCCACTTT	CASSAGTGFSPLHF
TRBJ1-6	TRBV11-2	few	TRBD1	TGTGCCAGCAGCTTAGATCCCCCCAGGGGGCCTAATTCACCCCTCCACTTT	CASSLDPPRGPNSPLHF
TRBJ2-1	TRBV4-2	few	TRBD1	TGTGCCAGCAGCCAAGAGGGACAGTACCCGTTCTTC	CASSQEGQYPFF
TRBJ2-1	TRBV20-1	few	TRBD1	TGCAGTGCTGGCTTGACAGGGACCTCCTACAATGAGCAGTTCTTC	CSAGLTGTSYNEQFF
TRBJ2-5	TRBV29-1	many	.	TGCAGCGTTGAAGAGGGGGCAGAGACCCAGTACTTC	CSVEEGAETQYF
TRBJ2-7	TRBV12-3/TRBV12-4	many	TRBD1	TGTGCCAGCAGCCCGGACAGGGGCCGAGACTACGAGCAGTACTTC	CASSPDRGRDYEQYF
TRBJ2-1	TRBV25-1	many	.	TGTGCCAGCAGCGACAGCCCATTAGGATACAATGAGCAGTTCTTC	CASSDSPLGYNEQFF
TRBJ2-3	TRBV7-9	.	TRBD1	TGTGCCAGCAGCTCAACCGACCGGGACAGGGGAACAGATACGCAGTATTTT	CASSSTDRDRGTDTQYF
TRBJ2-5	TRBV4-2	many	.	TGTGCCAGCAGCCAAGCCGGGAGCAGGCAAGAGACCCAGTACTTC	CASSQAGSRQETQYF
TRBJ2-7	TRBV5-1	many	TRBD2	TGCGCCAGCAGCGAAAGTAGCGGGACTGTTTACGAGCAGTACTTC	CASSESSGTVYEQYF
TRBJ1-5	TRBV20-1	.	.	TGCAGTGCTAGAGACCCGACTAGCAATCAGCCCCAGCATTTT	CSARDPTSNQPQHF
TRBJ2-7	TRBV7-9	few	TRBD2	TGTGCCAGCAGCTTCCCCACTAGCGGGAGGACCTCCTACGAGCAGTACTTC	CASSFPTSGRTSYEQYF
TRBJ1-5	TRBV27	many	.	TGTGCCAGCAGTTTATACGGGGAGTACCTTCAGCCCCAGCATTTT	CASSLYGEYLQPQHF
TRBJ1-1	TRBV10-2	many	.	TGCGCCAGCAGTGTCGGAGGTCGGACTGAAGCTTTCTTT	CASSVGGRTEAFF
TRBJ2-3	TRBV15	many	TRBD1	TGTGCCACCAGCAGGACAGGGTTAGAGGATACGCAGTATTTT	CATSRTGLEDTQYF
TRBJ1-2	TRBV18	few	TRBD1	TGTGCCAGCTCAGCAGCGGGACAGGGATACTACACCTTC	CASSAAGQGYYTF